Listed below are T cell receptor beta chains from one sample, sequenced in a study of T cell responses to AZD1222 COVID-19 vaccine. Measured with immunoSEQ multiplex PCR; TCRdb has only the in-frame clones, and not every one. The profile shows around 84,000 clones, about 91% of them singletons. This material consisted of peripheral blood, taken on day 0 of MenACWY control vaccination. These receptors came from an adult in good health. CDR3s include the opening cysteine and the closing phenylalanine or tryptophan. Each record gives: J gene, D gene, V gene, clone size, CDR3 protein, CDR3 DNA. The D gene is left open where the match is weak. The size of a clone is reported for some rows only, either as once, few or many, or as a class for expanded clones.

>TRBJ2-7|.|TRBV12-3/TRBV12-4|.
CASSLMGNYEQYF
TGTGCCAGCAGTTTAATGGGGAACTACGAGCAGTACTTC
>TRBJ2-1|TRBD1|TRBV24-1|.
CATGTAQYNEQFF
TGTGCCACGGGGACAGCCCAGTACAATGAGCAGTTCTTC
>TRBJ1-1|.|TRBV6-2/TRBV6-3|once
CASSYSSANTEAFF
TGTGCCAGCAGTTACTCGTCAGCGAACACTGAAGCTTTCTTT
>TRBJ1-6|.|TRBV19|.
CASGPGNGHSPLHF
TGTGCCAGTGGCCCCGGGAACGGACATTCACCCCTCCACTTT
>TRBJ2-7|TRBD1|TRBV29-1|.
CSVEDQGTGGNEQYF
TGCAGCGTTGAAGATCAAGGGACAGGGGGAAACGAGCAGTACTTC
>TRBJ1-1|.|TRBV4-1|.
CASSQVGQLNTEAFF
TGCGCCAGCAGCCAAGTAGGACAATTGAACACTGAAGCTTTCTTT
>TRBJ1-5|TRBD1|TRBV12-3/TRBV12-4|.
CASRSGGLQPQHF
TGTGCCAGCAGATCAGGGGGGTTGCAGCCCCAGCATTTT
>TRBJ1-6|.|TRBV18|.
CASSPQGISNSPLHF
TGTGCCAGCTCACCGCAGGGAATCTCTAATTCACCTCTCCACTTT
>TRBJ1-3|.|TRBV14|.
CASSQGVVHTIYF
TGTGCCAGCAGCCAAGGGGTGGTGCACACCATATATTTT
>TRBJ1-2|.|TRBV5-1|.
CASSLVGDYGYTF
TGCGCCAGCAGCTTGGTAGGGGACTATGGCTACACCTTC
>TRBJ1-5|TRBD1|TRBV18|.
CASSERQGEVQPQHF
TGTGCCAGCTCAGAGAGACAGGGGGAAGTTCAGCCCCAGCATTTT
>TRBJ2-7|.|TRBV30|.
CAWGKVGYEQYF
TGTGCCTGGGGTAAGGTGGGGTACGAGCAGTACTTC
>TRBJ1-2|.|TRBV28|.
CASSNPLGDTF
TGTGCCAGCAGTAACCCCCTGGGTGACACCTTC
>TRBJ1-1|.|TRBV19|.
CASSRLNSDSEAFF
TGTGCCAGTAGTAGACTCAACTCGGACAGCGAAGCTTTCTTT
>TRBJ2-1|.|TRBV4-2|once
CASSQGLLSSYNEQFF
TGTGCCAGCAGCCAAGGTTTGTTGAGCTCCTACAATGAGCAGTTCTTC
>TRBJ1-6|.|TRBV19|.
CASSPGRQSNSPLHF
TGTGCCAGTAGTCCTGGGAGACAGAGCAATTCACCCCTCCACTTT
>TRBJ1-1|.|TRBV30|.
CAWTIGGVAFF
TGTGCCTGGACAATCGGGGGCGTAGCTTTCTTT
>TRBJ2-3|TRBD1|TRBV5-1|.
CASSLAGTGATDTQYF
TGCGCCAGCAGCTTGGCCGGGACAGGGGCCACAGATACGCAGTATTTT
>TRBJ2-5|.|TRBV2|.
CASSELRGPPRETQYF
TGTGCCAGCAGTGAGTTGCGGGGGCCCCCGAGGGAGACCCAGTACTTC
>TRBJ2-7|.|TRBV4-3|.
CASSQDRTTYEQYF
TGCGCCAGCAGCCAAGATCGGACGACCTACGAGCAGTACTTC
>TRBJ2-3|.|TRBV30|.
CAWSVPLPADTQYF
TGTGCCTGGAGTGTACCTCTGCCGGCAGATACGCAGTATTTT
>TRBJ2-1|TRBD2|TRBV4-3|.
CASSQDVGGAYNEQFF
TGCGCCAGCAGCCAAGATGTGGGGGGGGCCTACAATGAGCAGTTCTTC
>TRBJ1-3|.|TRBV6-2/TRBV6-3|.
CASSYREDYTIYF
TGTGCCAGCAGTTACCGCGAGGACTACACCATATATTTT
>TRBJ1-4|TRBD1|TRBV12-3/TRBV12-4|once
CASTRTGNEKLFF
TGTGCCAGCACCAGGACAGGGAATGAAAAACTGTTTTTT
>TRBJ2-2|.|TRBV24-1|.
CATSDTAGTGELFF
TGTGCCACCAGTGATACGGCAGGCACCGGGGAGCTGTTTTTT
>TRBJ1-3|.|TRBV29-1|.
CSVGVSGNTIYF
TGCAGCGTTGGGGTCTCTGGAAACACCATATATTTT